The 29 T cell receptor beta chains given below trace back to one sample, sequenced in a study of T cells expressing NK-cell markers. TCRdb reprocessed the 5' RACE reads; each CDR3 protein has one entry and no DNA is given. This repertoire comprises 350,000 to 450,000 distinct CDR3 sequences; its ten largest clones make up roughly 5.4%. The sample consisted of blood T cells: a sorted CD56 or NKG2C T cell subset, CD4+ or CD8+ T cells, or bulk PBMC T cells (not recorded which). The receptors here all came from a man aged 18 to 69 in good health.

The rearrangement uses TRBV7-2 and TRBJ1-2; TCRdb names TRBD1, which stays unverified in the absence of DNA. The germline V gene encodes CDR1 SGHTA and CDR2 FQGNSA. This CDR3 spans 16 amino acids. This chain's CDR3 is CASSLARPPGSYGYTF.

CDR3 loop: CASSYSLGGRTEAFF. The gene calls are TRBV6-5 and TRBJ1-1; as DNA is missing, the TRBD1 call by TCRdb cannot be tested. This CDR3 is 15 amino acids long. Germline values: CDR1 MNHEY, CDR2 SVGAGI.

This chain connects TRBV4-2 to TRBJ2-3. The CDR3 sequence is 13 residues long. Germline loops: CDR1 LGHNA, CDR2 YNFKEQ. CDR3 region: CASSQEAGDTQYF.

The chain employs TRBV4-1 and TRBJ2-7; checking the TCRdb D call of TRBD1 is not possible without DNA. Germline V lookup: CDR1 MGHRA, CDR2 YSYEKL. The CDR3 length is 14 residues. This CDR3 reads CASSQTGASYEQYF.

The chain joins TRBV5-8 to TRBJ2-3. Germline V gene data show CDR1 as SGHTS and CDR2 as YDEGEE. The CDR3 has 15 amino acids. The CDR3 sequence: CASSMDGGSTDTQYF. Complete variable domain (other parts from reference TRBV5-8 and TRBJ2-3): EAGVTQSPTHLIKTRGQQATLRCSPISGHTSVYWYQQALGLGLQFLLWYDEGEERNRGNFPPRFSGRQFPNYSSELNVNALELEDSALYLCASSMDGGSTDTQYFGPGTRLTVL.

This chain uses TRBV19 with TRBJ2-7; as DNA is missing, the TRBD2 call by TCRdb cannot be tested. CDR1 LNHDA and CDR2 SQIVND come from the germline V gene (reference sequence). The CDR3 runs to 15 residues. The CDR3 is CASSIDGVPTYEQYF. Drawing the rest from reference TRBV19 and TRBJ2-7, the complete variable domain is DGGITQSPKYLFRKEGQNVTLSCEQNLNHDAMYWYRQDPGQGLRLIYYSQIVNDFQKGDIAEGYSVSREKKESFPLTVTSAQKNPTAFYLCASSIDGVPTYEQYFGPGTRLTVT.

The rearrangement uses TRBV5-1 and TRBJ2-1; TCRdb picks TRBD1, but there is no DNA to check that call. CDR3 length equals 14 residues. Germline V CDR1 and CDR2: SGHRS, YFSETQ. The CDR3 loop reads CASSSTPGENEQFF. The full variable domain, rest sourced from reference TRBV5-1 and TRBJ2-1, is KAGVTQTPRYLIKTRGQQVTLSCSPISGHRSVSWYQQTPGQGLQFLFEYFSETQRNKGNFPGRFSGRQFSNSRSEMNVSTLELGDSALYLCASSSTPGENEQFFGPGTRLTVL.

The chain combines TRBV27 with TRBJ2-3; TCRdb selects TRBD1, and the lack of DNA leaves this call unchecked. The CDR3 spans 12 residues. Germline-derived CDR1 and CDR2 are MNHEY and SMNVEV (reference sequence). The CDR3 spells CASSRTGYTQYF.

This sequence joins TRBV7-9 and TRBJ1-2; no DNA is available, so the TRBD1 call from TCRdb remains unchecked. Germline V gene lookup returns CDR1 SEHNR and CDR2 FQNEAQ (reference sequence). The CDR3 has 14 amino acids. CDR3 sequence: CASTGTGIDYGYTF.

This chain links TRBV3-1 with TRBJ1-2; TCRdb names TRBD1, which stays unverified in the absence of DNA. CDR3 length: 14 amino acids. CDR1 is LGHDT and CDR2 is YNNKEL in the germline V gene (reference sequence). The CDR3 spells CASSPYRGQLGYTF.

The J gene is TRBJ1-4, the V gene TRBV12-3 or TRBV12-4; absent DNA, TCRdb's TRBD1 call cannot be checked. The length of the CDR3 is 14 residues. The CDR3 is CASSLTRGGEKLFF.

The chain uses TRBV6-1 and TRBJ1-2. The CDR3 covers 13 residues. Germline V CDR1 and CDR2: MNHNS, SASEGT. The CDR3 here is CASSEGLLYGYTF.

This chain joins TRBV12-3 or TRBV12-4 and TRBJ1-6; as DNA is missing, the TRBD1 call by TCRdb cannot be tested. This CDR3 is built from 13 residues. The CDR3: CASSSDIYSPLHF.

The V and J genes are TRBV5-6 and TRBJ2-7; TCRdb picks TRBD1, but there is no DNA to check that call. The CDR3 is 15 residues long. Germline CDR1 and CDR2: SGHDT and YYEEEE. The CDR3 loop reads CASSPTGGVFYEQYF.

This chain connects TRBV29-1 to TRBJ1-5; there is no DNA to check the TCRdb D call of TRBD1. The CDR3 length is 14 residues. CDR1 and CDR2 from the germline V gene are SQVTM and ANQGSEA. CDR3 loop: CSVGGQGTNQPQHF.

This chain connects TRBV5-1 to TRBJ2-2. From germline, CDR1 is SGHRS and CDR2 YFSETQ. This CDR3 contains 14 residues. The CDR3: CASSPSAGTGELFF.

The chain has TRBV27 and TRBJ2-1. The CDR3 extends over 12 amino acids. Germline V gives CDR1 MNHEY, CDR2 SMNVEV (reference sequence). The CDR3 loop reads CASSSRVNEQFF.

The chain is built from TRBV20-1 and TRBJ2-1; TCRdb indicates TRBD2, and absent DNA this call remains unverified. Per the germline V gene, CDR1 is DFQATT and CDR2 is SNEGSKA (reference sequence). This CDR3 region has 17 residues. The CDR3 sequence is CSARPRAGLNAYNEQFF.

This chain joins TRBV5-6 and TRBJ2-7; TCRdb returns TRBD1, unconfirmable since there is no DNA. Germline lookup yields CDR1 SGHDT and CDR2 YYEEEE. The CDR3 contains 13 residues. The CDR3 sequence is CASSRTGTGEQYF.

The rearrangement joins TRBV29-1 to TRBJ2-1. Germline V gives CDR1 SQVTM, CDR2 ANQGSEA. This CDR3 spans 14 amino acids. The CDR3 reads CSALRELSYNEQFF.

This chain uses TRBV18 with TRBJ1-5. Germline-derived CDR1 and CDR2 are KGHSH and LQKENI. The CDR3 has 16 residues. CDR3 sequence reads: CASSSKTAFSNQPQHF.

The CDR3 loop is CASSLAVDGGNEQFF. V is TRBV7-2 and J is TRBJ2-1. Germline CDR1 and CDR2: SGHTA and FQGNSA. This CDR3 spans 15 amino acids.

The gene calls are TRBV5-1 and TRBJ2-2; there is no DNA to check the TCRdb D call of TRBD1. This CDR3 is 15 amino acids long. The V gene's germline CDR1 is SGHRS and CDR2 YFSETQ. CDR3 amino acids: CASSFGGGDTGELFF.

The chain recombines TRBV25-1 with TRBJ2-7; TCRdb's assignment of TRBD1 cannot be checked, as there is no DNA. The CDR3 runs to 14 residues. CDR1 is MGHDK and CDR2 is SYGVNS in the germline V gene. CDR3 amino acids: CASSGRDWGDEQYF.

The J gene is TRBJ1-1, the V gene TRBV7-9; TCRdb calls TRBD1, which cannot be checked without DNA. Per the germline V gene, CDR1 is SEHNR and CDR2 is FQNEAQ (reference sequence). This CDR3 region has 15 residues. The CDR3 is CASSTLRTMNTEAFF.

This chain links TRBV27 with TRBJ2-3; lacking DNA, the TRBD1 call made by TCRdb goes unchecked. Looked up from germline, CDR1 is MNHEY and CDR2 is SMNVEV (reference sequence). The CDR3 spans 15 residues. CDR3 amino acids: CASKQGARVSNTQYF.

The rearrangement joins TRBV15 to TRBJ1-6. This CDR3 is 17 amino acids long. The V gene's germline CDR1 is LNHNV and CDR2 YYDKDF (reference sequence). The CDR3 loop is CATSPTRGSSYNSPLHF.

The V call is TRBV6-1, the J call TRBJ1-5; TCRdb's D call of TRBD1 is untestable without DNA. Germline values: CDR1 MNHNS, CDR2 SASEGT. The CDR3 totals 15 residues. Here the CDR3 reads CASRRERGSNQPQHF.

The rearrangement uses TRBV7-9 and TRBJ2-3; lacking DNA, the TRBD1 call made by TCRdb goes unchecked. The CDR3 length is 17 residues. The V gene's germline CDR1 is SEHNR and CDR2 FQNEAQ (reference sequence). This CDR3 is CASKGSGGGSITDTQYF.